One sample yielded the 4 T cell receptor beta chains listed below, sequenced in a study of control samples from healthy donors and cancer patients. Produced via immunoSEQ multiplex PCR; TCRdb's table is partial and in-frame only. The sample lists roughly 120,000 clones, approximately 94% occurring once. Sequencing was done on a sample of blood. The receptor set was obtained from a man aged 25-40 years in good health.

The count of this clone is one. V usage is TRBV19 and J usage is TRBJ2-5; no clear D. The germline gives CDR1 LNHDA, CDR2 SQIVND (reference sequence). CDR3 length equals 12 residues. The germline V and J ends were trimmed by 3 bases and 2 bases, with 4 bases remaining between them. This CDR3 is CASSIRQETQYF. The CDR3, as DNA: TGTGCCAGTAGTATTCGGCAAGAGACCCAGTACTTC.

The chain couples TRBV18 to TRBJ1-4; 9 bases map to TRBD1. Losses at the gene ends were 3 bases for V and 6 bases for J; bases not matched to a gene: 5. CDR3 length: 15 amino acids. The V gene's germline CDR1 is KGHSH and CDR2 LQKENI. The CDR3: CASSPLTGGHEKLFF. The CDR3 DNA reads TGTGCCAGCTCACCGCTGACAGGGGGACATGAAAAACTGTTTTTT.

This chain connects TRBV6-2 or TRBV6-3 to TRBJ2-2; unclear D gene. The germline V gene encodes CDR1 MNHEY and CDR2 SVGEGT. The CDR3 has 16 residues. Trimming stripped 3 bases from V and 5 bases from J, with 16 bases between. The CDR3 DNA is TGTGCCAGCAGTTATGCCCTATCCTCACCAACCGGGGAGCTGTTTTTT. It specifies CASSYALSSPTGELFF.

This clone was seen only once. The V call is TRBV28, the J call TRBJ2-3, with 7 bases that match TRBD2. This CDR3 spans 14 amino acids. Germline V CDR1 and CDR2: MDHEN, SYDVKM. Trimming removed 5 bases from V and 2 bases from J; junction bases left unmatched: 4. The CDR3 is CASSRGDFTDTQYF. CDR3 in DNA: TGTGCCAGCAGTCGGGGGGACTTCACAGATACGCAGTATTTT.